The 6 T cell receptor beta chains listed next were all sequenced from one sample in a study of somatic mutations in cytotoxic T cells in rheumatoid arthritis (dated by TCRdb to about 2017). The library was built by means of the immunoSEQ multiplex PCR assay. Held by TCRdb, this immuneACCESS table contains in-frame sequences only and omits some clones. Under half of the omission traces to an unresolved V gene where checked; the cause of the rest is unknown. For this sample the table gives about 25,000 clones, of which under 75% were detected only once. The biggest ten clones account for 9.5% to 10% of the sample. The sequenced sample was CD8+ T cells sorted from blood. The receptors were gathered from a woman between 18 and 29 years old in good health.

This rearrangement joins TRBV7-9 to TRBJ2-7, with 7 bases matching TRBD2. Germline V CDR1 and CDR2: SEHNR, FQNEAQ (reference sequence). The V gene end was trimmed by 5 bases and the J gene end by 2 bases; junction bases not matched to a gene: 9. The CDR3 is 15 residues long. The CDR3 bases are TGTGCCAGCAGCCCCGGCGGGGGTGCTACCTACGAGCAGTACTTC. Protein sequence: CASSPGGGATYEQYF.

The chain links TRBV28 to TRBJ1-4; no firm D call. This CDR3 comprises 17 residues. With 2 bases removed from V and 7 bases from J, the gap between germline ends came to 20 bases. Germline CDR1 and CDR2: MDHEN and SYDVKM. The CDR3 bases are TGTGCCAGCAGTTTACTCCGGACGGGCGGCAGAGGTGAAAAACTGTTTTTT. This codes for CASSLLRTGGRGEKLFF. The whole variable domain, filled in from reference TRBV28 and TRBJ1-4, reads DVKVTQSSRYLVKRTGEKVFLECVQDMDHENMFWYRQDPGLGLRLIYFSYDVKMKEKGDIPEGYSVSREKKERFSLILESASTNQTSMYLCASSLLRTGGRGEKLFFGSGTQLSVL.

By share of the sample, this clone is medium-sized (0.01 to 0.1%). The CDR3 bases are TGTGCCAGTAACCCCGACAGGGGGTTAGGACAGCCCCAGCATTTT. Protein sequence: CASNPDRGLGQPQHF. The J gene is TRBJ1-5, the V gene TRBV7-8, with TRBD1 identical over 9 bases. Germline CDR1 and CDR2: SGHVS and FQNEAQ. The CDR3 totals 15 residues. Trimming removed 9 bases from V and 7 bases from J; junction bases left unmatched: 13.

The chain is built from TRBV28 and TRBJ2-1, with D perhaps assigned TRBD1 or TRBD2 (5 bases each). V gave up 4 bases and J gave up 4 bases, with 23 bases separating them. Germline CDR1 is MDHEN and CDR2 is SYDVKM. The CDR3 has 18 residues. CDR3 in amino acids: CASSSLLATGTEYNEQFF. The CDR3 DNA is TGTGCCAGCAGTTCCTTACTTGCCACCGGGACCGAATACAATGAGCAGTTCTTC.

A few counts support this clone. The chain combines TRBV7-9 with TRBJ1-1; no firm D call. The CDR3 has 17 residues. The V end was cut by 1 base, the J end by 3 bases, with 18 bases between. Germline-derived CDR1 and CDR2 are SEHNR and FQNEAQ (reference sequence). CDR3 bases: TGTGCCAGCAGCTTAGGGGAGATTTCCAGCGGGGACACTGAAGCTTTCTTT. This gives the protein CASSLGEISSGDTEAFF. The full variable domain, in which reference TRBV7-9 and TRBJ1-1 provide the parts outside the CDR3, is DTGVSQNPRHKITKRGQNVTFRCDPISEHNRLYWYRQTLGQGPEFLTYFQNEAQLEKSRLLSDRFSAERPKGSFSTLEIQRTEQGDSAMYLCASSLGEISSGDTEAFFGQGTRLTVV.

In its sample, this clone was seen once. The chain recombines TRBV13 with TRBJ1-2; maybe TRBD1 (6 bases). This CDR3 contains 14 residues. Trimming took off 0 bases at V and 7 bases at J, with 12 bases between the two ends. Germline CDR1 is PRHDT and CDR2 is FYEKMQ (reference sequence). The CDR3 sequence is CASSLGEGVGGYTF. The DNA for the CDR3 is TGTGCCAGCAGCTTAGGAGAGGGGGTGGGTGGCTACACCTTC.